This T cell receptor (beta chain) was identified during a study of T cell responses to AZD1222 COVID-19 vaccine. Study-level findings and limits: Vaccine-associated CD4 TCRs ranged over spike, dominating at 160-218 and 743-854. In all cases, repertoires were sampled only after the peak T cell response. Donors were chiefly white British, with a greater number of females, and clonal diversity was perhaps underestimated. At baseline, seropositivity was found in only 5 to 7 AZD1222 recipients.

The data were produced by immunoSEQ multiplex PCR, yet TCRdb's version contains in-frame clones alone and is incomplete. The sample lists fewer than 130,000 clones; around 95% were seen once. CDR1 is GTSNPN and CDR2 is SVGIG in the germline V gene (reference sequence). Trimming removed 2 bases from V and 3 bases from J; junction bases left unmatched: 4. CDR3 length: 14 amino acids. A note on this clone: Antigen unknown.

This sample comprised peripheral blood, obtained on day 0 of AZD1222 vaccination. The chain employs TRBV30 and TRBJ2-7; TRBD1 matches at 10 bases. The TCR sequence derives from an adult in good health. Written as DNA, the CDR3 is TGTGCCTGGAGTCAGGGGACAGGGGACTACGAGCAGTACTTC. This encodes CAWSQGTGDYEQYF.